These 17 T cell receptor beta chains share one sample of origin, sequenced in a study of blood T cell repertoires in COVID-19. Repertoires were generated with immunoSEQ multiplex PCR, while TCRdb's copy carries only in-frame clones and drops some. The profile shows over 120,000 clones, around 86% of them singletons. Sequencing was performed on PBMCs or T cells enriched from blood (not recorded which). The receptors come from a man in his fifties or sixties who had recovered from COVID-19.

This chain connects TRBV18 to TRBJ2-7, with TRBD2 identical over 7 bases. Germline CDR1 KGHSH, CDR2 LQKENI. After removal of 2 bases from V and 5 bases from J, the junction contained 6 bases not matched to a gene. The CDR3 consists of 14 residues. The CDR3 loop reads CASSPGGSSHEQYF. The CDR3 DNA is TGTGCCAGCTCACCAGGCGGGAGTAGCCACGAGCAGTACTTC.

V usage is TRBV7-9 and J usage is TRBJ2-2; tentative D call: TRBD2 (6 bases). CDR1 is SEHNR and CDR2 is FQNEAQ in the germline V gene (reference sequence). The V gene lost 5 bases and the J gene lost 6 bases, with 13 bases spanning the gap. The CDR3 consists of 14 residues. CDR3 amino acids: CASSTSRGSGELFF. Here the CDR3 DNA reads TGTGCCAGCAGCACTTCCCGGGGGTCCGGGGAGCTGTTTTTT.

J is TRBJ2-1 and V is TRBV19; tentative D call: TRBD2 (6 bases). The V gene's germline CDR1 is LNHDA and CDR2 SQIVND (reference sequence). Trimming pared 7 bases from V and 2 bases from J, leaving 18 bases between. This CDR3 has 16 residues. CDR3 loop: CASTSRGGVTYNEQFF. The DNA for the CDR3 is TGTGCCAGTACCTCTCGTGGAGGGGTTACCTACAATGAGCAGTTCTTC.

The chain recombines TRBV2 with TRBJ1-6; 8 bases map to TRBD1. Per germline, CDR1 SNHLY and CDR2 FYNNEI. This CDR3 has 15 amino acids. Losses at the gene ends were 5 bases for V and 7 bases for J; bases not matched to a gene: 7. The CDR3 bases are TGTGCCAGCAGTCGTGACAGGGGTTACAATTCACCCCTCCACTTT. It encodes CASSRDRGYNSPLHF.

The chain joins TRBV7-8 to TRBJ1-2; 7 nucleotides align to TRBD1. Germline V gene data show CDR1 as SGHVS and CDR2 as FQNEAQ. The trim removed 5 bases at V and 4 bases at J, leaving 13 bases unmatched. CDR3 size: 16 residues. The CDR3 DNA is TGTGCCAGCAGCACATTTGAGGGGGCTTCTCCCTATGGCTACACCTTC. Translating it yields CASSTFEGASPYGYTF.

This rearrangement joins TRBV7-9 to TRBJ1-3, with D tentatively TRBD1 (5 bases). Trimming cost V 3 bases and J 3 bases, with 18 bases left between them. Germline values: CDR1 SEHNR, CDR2 FQNEAQ (reference sequence). CDR3 length: 17 amino acids. Here the CDR3 reads CASSLGGLSGFGNTIYF. The CDR3 region has the DNA TGTGCCAGCAGCTTGGGGGGGTTATCGGGATTTGGAAACACCATATATTTT.

The chain carries TRBV29-1 and TRBJ1-1; 7 bases line up with TRBD1. Germline V CDR1 and CDR2: SQVTM, ANQGSEA. The CDR3 runs 14 residues. V shed 2 bases, J shed 2 bases, and the junction held 5 bases outside the gene matches. DNA of the CDR3: TGCAGCGTTGAAAAAGGACAGGCCAACACTGAAGCTTTCTTT. This sequence encodes CSVEKGQANTEAFF. Supplemented by reference TRBV29-1 and TRBJ1-1, the full variable domain reads SAVISQKPSRDICQRGTSLTIQCQVDSQVTMMFWYRQQPGQSLTLIATANQGSEATYESGFVIDKFPISRPNLTFSTLTVSNMSPEDSSIYLCSVEKGQANTEAFFGQGTRLTVV.

J is TRBJ2-7 and V is TRBV5-1; D perhaps matches TRBD1 (6 bases). Trimming took 4 bases from V and 2 from J, leaving 16 bases between them. The CDR3 runs 15 residues. Germline CDR1 reads SGHRS; CDR2 reads YFSETQ. CDR3 sequence reads: CASSPQGIGTYEQYF. CDR3 nucleotide sequence: TGCGCCAGCAGCCCACAGGGCATAGGAACCTACGAGCAGTACTTC.

The V gene is TRBV5-8, the J gene TRBJ1-4; 10 nucleotides match TRBD1. From germline, CDR1 is SGHTS and CDR2 YDEGEE. The V segment lost 3 bases and the J segment 6 bases; nucleotides outside the gene matches: 5. There are 15 residues in the CDR3. The CDR3 coding sequence is TGTGCCAGCAGCTCCTACGGGACAGGGGATGAAAAACTGTTTTTT. It codes for CASSSYGTGDEKLFF. Variable domain in full (rest from reference TRBV5-8 and TRBJ1-4): EAGVTQSPTHLIKTRGQQATLRCSPISGHTSVYWYQQALGLGLQFLLWYDEGEERNRGNFPPRFSGRQFPNYSSELNVNALELEDSALYLCASSSYGTGDEKLFFGSGTQLSVL.

This rearrangement joins TRBV6-5 to TRBJ2-1; D may be TRBD1 (6 bases). The V gene's germline CDR1 is MNHEY and CDR2 SVGAGI. Deletions cut 7 bases from V and 4 bases from J, with 11 bases between. The CDR3 runs 13 residues. CDR3 sequence (DNA): TGTGCCAGCATAGGACAGAGTTACAATGAGCAGTTCTTC. This gives the protein CASIGQSYNEQFF.

This rearrangement joins TRBV6-4 to TRBJ1-4; 7 nucleotides line up with TRBD1. The germline V gene has CDR1 MRHNA and CDR2 SNTAGT. Germline trimming cut 2 bases from V and 0 bases from J; bases unmatched to any gene: 15. The CDR3 covers 20 residues. For the CDR3, the DNA is TGTGCCAGCAGTGACGGACAACAGGGGCCGATCGGGCCAACTAATGAAAAACTGTTTTTT. This encodes CASSDGQQGPIGPTNEKLFF.

This rearrangement joins TRBV19 to TRBJ2-1, with TRBD2 matching 11 bases. The CDR3 totals 15 residues. V dropped 8 bases and J dropped 9; count of bases not matched to a gene: 12. Germline V gene data show CDR1 as LNHDA and CDR2 as SQIVND (reference sequence). CDR3 bases: TGTGCCAGTGGAATTAGCGGGGGGGCCGGGCGTGAGCAGTTCTTC. Translated, it gives CASGISGGAGREQFF.

This sequence joins TRBV3-1 (or the pseudogene TRBV3-2) and TRBJ2-2; the match to TRBD2 covers 7 bases. The ends lost 3 bases at V and 0 bases at J; junction bases unmatched: 7. Germline assignment: CDR1 LGHDT and CDR2 YNNKEL (reference sequence). This CDR3 contains 17 residues. The CDR3 reads CASSQTLAAPNTGELFF. For the CDR3, the DNA is TGTGCCAGCAGCCAGACCCTAGCGGCCCCGAACACCGGGGAGCTGTTTTTT.

The rearrangement joins TRBV30 to TRBJ2-2, with D uncertain. CDR3 length equals 11 residues. CDR1 and CDR2 from the germline V gene are GTSNPN and SVGIG (reference sequence). V lost 3 bases and J lost 5, with 4 bases in between. The chain's CDR3 is CAWSLTGELFF. DNA for the CDR3: TGTGCCTGGAGCTTAACCGGGGAGCTGTTTTTT.

The rearrangement links TRBV7-2 to TRBJ1-2; D is ambiguous. There are 13 residues in the CDR3. V was shortened by 3 bases and J by 1 base, with 6 bases between the two germline ends. Germline values: CDR1 SGHTA, CDR2 FQGNSA. The CDR3 region has the DNA TGTGCCAGCAGCTTCACAGATAACTATGGCTACACCTTC. Translating gives CASSFTDNYGYTF.

Only one count was recorded for this clone. V is TRBV6-5 and J is TRBJ2-2, with D possibly being TRBD2 (6 bases). The CDR3 runs to 15 residues. Germline CDR1 is MNHEY and CDR2 is SVGAGI. The V and J ends lost 9 bases and 4 bases respectively, with 18 bases between them. The CDR3 DNA follows: TGTGCCAGTCGGCGTTCGGGGGTTGGCACCGGGGAGCTGTTTTTT. It encodes CASRRSGVGTGELFF.

The gene calls are TRBV5-1 and TRBJ1-6; D perhaps matches TRBD1 (6 bases). The germline gives CDR1 SGHRS, CDR2 YFSETQ. Trimming stripped 4 bases from V and 10 bases from J, with 15 bases between. The CDR3 loop spans 14 amino acids. CDR3 sequence: CASSQGDIGSPLHF. In nucleotides, the CDR3 is TGCGCCAGCAGCCAAGGGGACATAGGATCACCCCTCCACTTT.